Shown below are 11 T cell receptor beta chains from a single sample sequenced in a study of control samples from healthy donors and cancer patients. Profiling relied on immunoSEQ multiplex PCR, and the TCRdb table lists in-frame clones only, not all of them. This sample has 250,000 to 300,000 clones, with around 79% found just once. The sample was PBMCs. These receptors were obtained from a woman aged 55-69 years with lung cancer.

The V gene is TRBV9, the J gene TRBJ2-6; the D gene is possibly TRBD1 (5 bases). The CDR3 contains 15 residues. Germline lookup yields CDR1 SGDLS and CDR2 YYNGEE. V lost 4 bases and J 4 bases, leaving 12 bases between the germline ends. The CDR3 sequence is CASSSRGSGANVLTF. CDR3 bases: TGTGCCAGCAGCTCAAGGGGCTCAGGGGCCAACGTCCTGACTTTC.

The V call is TRBV7-2, the J call TRBJ2-1, with TRBD2 matching 9 bases. V shed 5 bases, J shed 4 bases, and the junction held 9 bases outside the gene matches. Germline V lookup: CDR1 SGHTA, CDR2 FQGNSA. There are 16 residues in the CDR3. In nucleotides, the CDR3 is TGTGCCAGCAGCATACTAGCGGGCATCAATTACAATGAGCAGTTCTTC. The encoded protein is CASSILAGINYNEQFF.

The chain links TRBV10-3 to TRBJ2-7; TRBD2 agrees at 7 bases. With 10 bases clipped from V and 2 bases from J, the junction kept 11 bases outside the gene matches. The CDR3 has 14 residues. Germline CDR1 is ENHRY and CDR2 is SYGVKD. The chain's CDR3 is CATISGLDAYEQYF. The CDR3 DNA reads as TGTGCCACAATTAGCGGGCTGGACGCCTACGAGCAGTACTTC.

The rearrangement uses TRBV11-2 and TRBJ2-5; TRBD2 agrees at 8 bases. This CDR3 has 15 amino acids. The germline V gene has CDR1 SGHAT and CDR2 FQNNGV. Trimming took 5 bases from V and 5 from J; bases not matched to a gene: 10. Written as DNA, the CDR3 is TGTGCCAGCAGCCGATCGGCGGGGGGCAGGGAGACCCAGTACTTC. Translation: CASSRSAGGRETQYF. The full variable domain, rest sourced from reference TRBV11-2 and TRBJ2-5, is EAGVAQSPRYKIIEKRQSVAFWCNPISGHATLYWYQQILGQGPKLLIQFQNNGVVDDSQLPKDRFSAERLKGVDSTLKIQPAKLEDSAVYLCASSRSAGGRETQYFGPGTRLLVL.

This CDR3 reads CASSPLQGSDGYTF. In DNA form, the CDR3 reads TGTGCCAGCAGCCCCCTTCAGGGGAGCGATGGCTACACCTTC. This chain connects TRBV7-8 to TRBJ1-2, with TRBD1 as a possible D gene (6 bases). From germline, CDR1 is SGHVS and CDR2 FQNEAQ. The CDR3 runs 14 residues. V was clipped by 5 bases and J by 6 bases, with 16 bases between them.

The chain uses TRBV9 and TRBJ1-1; D might be TRBD1 (5 bases). V was clipped by 3 bases and J by 7 bases, with 10 bases between them. The length of the CDR3 is 12 residues. Germline CDR1 SGDLS, CDR2 YYNGEE. The CDR3 here is CASSAEGLEAFF. CDR3 sequence (DNA): TGTGCCAGCAGCGCCGAGGGACTTGAAGCTTTCTTT.

The V gene is TRBV15, the J gene TRBJ2-7; D gene unclear. The germline CDR1 and CDR2 sequences are LNHNV and YYDKDF (reference sequence). CDR3 length equals 15 residues. The germline V and J ends were trimmed by 0 bases and 2 bases, with 11 bases remaining between them. CDR3 DNA: TGTGCCACCAGCAGAGAAGGCGGAGCCACCTACGAGCAGTACTTC. As protein: CATSREGGATYEQYF.

This clone was seen only once. The chain joins TRBV2 to TRBJ1-1; D is unclear. The CDR3 sequence is 14 residues long. The germline V gene encodes CDR1 SNHLY and CDR2 FYNNEI. Trimming cost V 4 bases and J 3 bases, with 12 bases left between them. CDR3 loop: CASSGQMWDTEAFF. For the CDR3, the DNA is TGTGCCAGCAGTGGACAAATGTGGGACACTGAAGCTTTCTTT.

The chain has TRBV18 and TRBJ2-7; D remains unclear. This CDR3 comprises 13 residues. Germline CDR1 and CDR2: KGHSH and LQKENI. Trimming stripped 5 bases from V and 3 bases from J, with 11 bases between. Here the CDR3 reads CASSETIVYEQYF. Here the CDR3 DNA reads TGTGCCAGCTCAGAGACGATTGTCTACGAGCAGTACTTC.

As to this clone: The sample carries other DNA sequences with the same CDR3. V gene TRBV6-5 combines with J gene TRBJ2-5, with unresolved D. This CDR3 is 10 amino acids long. The ends were cut back, 7 bases at V and 3 bases at J, with 3 bases in the middle. Germline V lookup: CDR1 MNHEY, CDR2 SVGAGI. CDR3 coding DNA: TGTGCCAGCACAGAAGAGACCCAGTACTTC. Translation gives CASTEETQYF.

This clone is a singleton in its sample. This chain connects TRBV28 to TRBJ2-7, with 7 bases that match TRBD2. J gave up 5 bases and V 6 bases, and 7 bases lay outside the gene matches. The CDR3 length is 13 residues. Germline V CDR1 and CDR2: MDHEN, SYDVKM. The CDR3 is CASRRGSTNEQYF. For the CDR3, the DNA is TGTGCCAGCAGACGCGGGAGTACAAACGAGCAGTACTTC.